A selection of T cell receptor beta chains follows, all from one sample in a study of blood T cell repertoires in COVID-19. Clones were read by immunoSEQ multiplex PCR, and TCRdb kept only the in-frame ones, dropping some. The sample contains around 140,000 clones, around 80% of which appear only once. The sequencing input was peripheral blood. The receptors shown here come from a human donor with acute or convalescent COVID-19. The donor label of this sample is uncertain. CDR3s include the opening cysteine and the closing phenylalanine or tryptophan. D genes are given only for firm matches. Rows give clone size only sometimes, using once, few, many, or a class for an expanded clone.

j_gene | abundance | len | d_gene | v_gene | CDR3nt | CDR3aa
TRBJ2-7 | few | 11 | NA | TRBV23-1 | TGCGCCAGCAGGCGAGGGCTCGAGCAGTACTTC | CASRRGLEQYF
TRBJ2-3 | NA | 16 | TRBD1 | TRBV11-2 | TGTGCCAGCAGCTTAGATCAGGGGGCCAGCACAGATACGCAGTATTTT | CASSLDQGASTDTQYF
TRBJ1-1 | NA | 15 | NA | TRBV21-1 | TGTGCCAGCAGCATGATTAAAGAGACAGGGAACGAAGCTTTCTTT | CASSMIKETGNEAFF
TRBJ1-4 | few | 14 | NA | TRBV2 | TGTGCCAGCAGTGGCCGTGGCAGGGCGGAAAAACTGTTTTTT | CASSGRGRAEKLFF
TRBJ1-1 | once | 18 | NA | TRBV19 | TGTGCCAGTAGTATAGCGGGCAGGGGCAGAGCCCTGAACACTGAAGCTTTCTTT | CASSIAGRGRALNTEAFF
TRBJ1-2 | NA | 13 | NA | TRBV7-2 | TGTGCCAGCAGACCAACCGGACAGTACGGCTACACCTTC | CASRPTGQYGYTF
TRBJ1-1 | few | 11 | NA | TRBV19 | TGTGCCAGTTCCCTTACTTTTAAAGCTTTCTTT | CASSLTFKAFF
TRBJ2-7 | once | 16 | NA | TRBV21-1 | TGTGCCAGCAGCAAAGCACCGGGACAGGGTAAATACGAGCAGTACTTC | CASSKAPGQGKYEQYF
TRBJ2-1 | NA | 13 | TRBD1 | TRBV7-3 | TGTGCCAGCAGCCAGGGGGTGGACAATGAGCAGTTCTTC | CASSQGVDNEQFF
TRBJ2-7 | few | 20 | TRBD1 | TRBV12-5 | TGTGCTAGTGGCTATACCTGGGGAGACAGGGCAACCCTAAGGGGACACGAGCAGTACTTC | CASGYTWGDRATLRGHEQYF
TRBJ1-2 | NA | 13 | NA | TRBV30 | TGTGCCTGGGGAGGGGGGGATGGTGGTGGCTACACCTTC | CAWGGGDGGGYTF
TRBJ1-5 | NA | 15 | TRBD1 | TRBV5-1 | TGCGCCAGCAGCGCAGGGGGGATCGACAATCAGCCCCAGCATTTT | CASSAGGIDNQPQHF
TRBJ1-1 | NA | 17 | TRBD1 | TRBV19 | TGTGCCAGTAGTACCCGACAGGGGGTGGCAGATATGCCCGAAGCTTTCTTT | CASSTRQGVADMPEAFF
TRBJ2-7 | medium-sized | 15 | NA | TRBV3-1/TRBV3-2 | TGTGCCAGCAGCCCGTGGAGAGGACAAGCCTACGAGCAGTACTTC | CASSPWRGQAYEQYF
TRBJ1-5 | NA | 17 | TRBD1 | TRBV3-1/TRBV3-2 | TGTGCCAGCAGCCAAGAGAGTTTGGACAGGGCTTATCAGCCCCAGCATTTT | CASSQESLDRAYQPQHF
TRBJ2-7 | once | 13 | NA | TRBV11-2 | TGTGCCAGCAGCTCCTCAGGGCTATACGAGCAGTACTTC | CASSSSGLYEQYF
TRBJ2-6 | NA | 17 | NA | TRBV3-1/TRBV3-2 | TGTGCCAGCGCCGGGGTTGGAAGATTCTCTGGGGCCAACGTCCTGACTTTC | CASAGVGRFSGANVLTF
TRBJ2-3 | few | 14 | NA | TRBV6-6 | TGTGCCAGCAGTTATTCCGAGAGCACAGATACGCAGTATTTT | CASSYSESTDTQYF
TRBJ2-2 | few | 14 | NA | TRBV19 | TGTGCCAGTAGTATAGATCGGGTGGCCGGGGAGCTGTTTTTT | CASSIDRVAGELFF
TRBJ1-2 | NA | 15 | NA | TRBV7-2 | TGTGCCAGCAGCTTAGTCGCGTCTACTAACTATGGCTACACCTTC | CASSLVASTNYGYTF
TRBJ2-2 | NA | 14 | NA | TRBV7-2 | TGTGCCAGCAGCTTAGCGCGGGGACCCGGGGAGCTGTTTTTT | CASSLARGPGELFF
TRBJ1-1 | NA | 13 | NA | TRBV2 | TGTGCCAGCAAGAGACAGGTAAACACTGAAGCTTTCTTT | CASKRQVNTEAFF
TRBJ2-6 | many | 14 | NA | TRBV14 | TGTGCCAGCAGCTCCTGGACAGGGGCCAACGTCCTGACTTTC | CASSSWTGANVLTF
TRBJ2-1 | NA | 18 | TRBD1 | TRBV11-3 | TGTGCCAGCAGCTTAGAGGGGACCGGGACAGGGAAAAGAAATGAGCAGTTCTTC | CASSLEGTGTGKRNEQFF
TRBJ1-6 | NA | 17 | NA | TRBV4-3 | TGCGCCAGCAGCCAAGACCTTTTGGCAGGGTATAATTCACCCCTCCACTTT | CASSQDLLAGYNSPLHF
TRBJ1-2 | NA | 15 | NA | TRBV15 | TGTGCCACCAGCAGAGATTCCGGGGGGGCAGGTGGCTACACCTTC | CATSRDSGGAGGYTF
TRBJ1-2 | NA | 13 | TRBD1 | TRBV19 | TGTGCCAGTCGTACCGGGACAGGGAGTGGCTACACCTTC | CASRTGTGSGYTF
TRBJ2-4 | NA | 14 | TRBD1 | TRBV2 | TGTGCCAGCAGGGCAGGGGGCTCCGGGAACATTCAGTACTTC | CASRAGGSGNIQYF
TRBJ1-6 | NA | 18 | NA | TRBV10-2 | TGCGCCAGCAGTCACAACCCCACACGGAGCTCCTATAATTCACCCCTCCACTTT | CASSHNPTRSSYNSPLHF
TRBJ2-5 | NA | 17 | TRBD1 | TRBV5-4 | TGTGCCAGCAGCTCATATTTCACAGGGGGACAAGGAGAGACCCAGTACTTC | CASSSYFTGGQGETQYF
TRBJ2-3 | NA | 14 | TRBD2 | TRBV6-1 | TGTGCCAGCAGTGACAGCGGGGGGGTAGATACGCAGTATTTT | CASSDSGGVDTQYF
TRBJ1-1 | few | 13 | NA | TRBV6-2/TRBV6-3 | TGTGCCAGCAGTTACGGGGGCCTTCCTGAAGCTTTCTTT | CASSYGGLPEAFF
TRBJ1-2 | once | 13 | TRBD1 | TRBV4-3 | TGCGCCAGCGGGCCGGGACAGGGGAGGGGCTACACCTTC | CASGPGQGRGYTF
TRBJ2-1 | many | 14 | TRBD2 | TRBV12-5 | TGTGCTAGTGGGGGGACTATCGGCGGGGATGAGCAGTTCTTC | CASGGTIGGDEQFF
TRBJ1-1 | NA | 14 | NA | TRBV7-9 | TGTGCCAGCAGCCGCCGACAGCTGAACACTGAAGCTTTCTTT | CASSRRQLNTEAFF
TRBJ2-2 | NA | 15 | NA | TRBV27 | TGTGCCAGCAGTTTCGCAGGGGTAGTTCCCGGGGAGCTGTTTTTT | CASSFAGVVPGELFF
TRBJ2-6 | NA | 19 | NA | TRBV19 | TGTGCCAGTAGTATTCACCCAGGGTCCCTCCTCTCTGGGGCCAACGTCCTGACTTTC | CASSIHPGSLLSGANVLTF
TRBJ1-1 | NA | 13 | NA | TRBV10-3 | TGTGCCATCAGGCCCAGGGGAGGGACTGAAGCTTTCTTT | CAIRPRGGTEAFF
TRBJ1-2 | NA | 14 | NA | TRBV2 | TGTGCCAGCCAGAAGGACTCCCTAAAGGGTGGCTACACCTTC | CASQKDSLKGGYTF
TRBJ2-1 | NA | 14 | NA | TRBV9 | TGTGCCAGCAGCGTAGCTCCAGGGTACAATGAGCAGTTCTTC | CASSVAPGYNEQFF
TRBJ1-5 | few | 15 | NA | TRBV6-5 | TGTGCCAGCAGCCTCGACAGCCTAGGGAATCAGCCCCAGCATTTT | CASSLDSLGNQPQHF
TRBJ2-5 | NA | 14 | NA | TRBV9 | TGTGCCAGCAGCGTAGGTTGGGGGCCGGAGACCCAGTACTTC | CASSVGWGPETQYF
TRBJ1-4 | once | 15 | NA | TRBV11-2 | TGTGCCAGCAGCCCGACAGGAGCCCGGATCGAAAAACTGTTTTTT | CASSPTGARIEKLFF
TRBJ1-1 | once | 11 | NA | TRBV29-1 | TGCAGCGGGTCGGGGTTCACTGAAGCTTTCTTT | CSGSGFTEAFF
TRBJ1-1 | once | 16 | NA | TRBV21-1 | TGTGCCAGCAGCGCCCTCCCCGGGGTAGCGAACACTGAAGCTTTCTTT | CASSALPGVANTEAFF
TRBJ1-2 | NA | 15 | NA | TRBV18 | TGTGCCAGCTCACCGGTGGCAGAGGCTAACTATGGCTACACCTTC | CASSPVAEANYGYTF
TRBJ1-1 | once | 18 | TRBD1 | TRBV7-2 | TGTGCCAGCAGCCCGCAACCGATCCCGGTGACAGGGAGCACTGAAGCTTTCTTT | CASSPQPIPVTGSTEAFF
TRBJ2-3 | NA | 14 | NA | TRBV19 | TGTGCCAGTAGTATAACGGTCCGCACAGATACGCAGTATTTT | CASSITVRTDTQYF
TRBJ1-1 | once | 13 | NA | TRBV7-2 | TGTGCCAGCAGCGTGGACAGGAACACTGAAGCTTTCTTT | CASSVDRNTEAFF